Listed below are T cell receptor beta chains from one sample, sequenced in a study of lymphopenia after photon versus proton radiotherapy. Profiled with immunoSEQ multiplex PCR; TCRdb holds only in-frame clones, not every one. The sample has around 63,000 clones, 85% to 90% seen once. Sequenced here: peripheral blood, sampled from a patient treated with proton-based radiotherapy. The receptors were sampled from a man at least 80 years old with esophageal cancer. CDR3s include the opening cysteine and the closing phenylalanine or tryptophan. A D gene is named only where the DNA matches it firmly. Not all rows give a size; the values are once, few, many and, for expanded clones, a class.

CDR3aa: CAYDDGQRGEKLFF; CDR3nt: TGTGCCTATGATGATGGGCAGCGAGGGGAAAAACTGTTTTTT; d_gene: NA; j_gene: TRBJ1-4; v_gene: TRBV30; abundance: few
CDR3aa: CASSLAPSQHNEQFF; CDR3nt: TGTGCCAGCAGCCTAGCGCCTAGCCAACACAATGAGCAGTTCTTC; d_gene: NA; j_gene: TRBJ2-1; v_gene: TRBV7-2; abundance: NA
CDR3aa: CASSQPVPNEQFF; CDR3nt: TGTGCCAGCAGTCAACCGGTTCCCAATGAGCAGTTCTTC; d_gene: NA; j_gene: TRBJ2-1; v_gene: TRBV7-6; abundance: NA
CDR3aa: CASSPGLGLTGELFF; CDR3nt: TGTGCCAGCAGCCCGGGACTAGGACTAACCGGGGAGCTGTTTTTT; d_gene: TRBD2; j_gene: TRBJ2-2; v_gene: TRBV27; abundance: NA
CDR3aa: CASSSLAGKFNEQFF; CDR3nt: TGTGCCAGCAGCTCACTAGCGGGGAAGTTCAATGAGCAGTTCTTC; d_gene: TRBD2; j_gene: TRBJ2-1; v_gene: TRBV11-2; abundance: NA
CDR3aa: CASTLGQLYGYTF; CDR3nt: TGTGCCAGCACCCTCGGACAGCTCTATGGCTACACCTTC; d_gene: NA; j_gene: TRBJ1-2; v_gene: TRBV6-5; abundance: NA
CDR3aa: CASSPPNRDSSYEQYF; CDR3nt: TGTGCCAGCTCACCACCGAACAGGGATAGCTCCTACGAGCAGTACTTC; d_gene: NA; j_gene: TRBJ2-7; v_gene: TRBV18; abundance: NA
CDR3aa: CASSPLAGGPLGTQYF; CDR3nt: TGTGCCAGCAGCCCCCTAGCGGGAGGGCCATTGGGGACCCAGTACTTC; d_gene: TRBD2; j_gene: TRBJ2-5; v_gene: TRBV7-2; abundance: NA
CDR3aa: CASRVGQPTEAFF; CDR3nt: TGTGCCAGCAGGGTGGGACAGCCCACTGAAGCTTTCTTT; d_gene: TRBD1; j_gene: TRBJ1-1; v_gene: TRBV7-2; abundance: NA
CDR3aa: CASSTRGLAGYSYNEQFF; CDR3nt: TGTGCCAGCAGCACGAGGGGACTAGCGGGATACTCCTACAATGAGCAGTTCTTC; d_gene: TRBD2; j_gene: TRBJ2-1; v_gene: TRBV9; abundance: few
CDR3aa: CASSPTLGPGNTIYF; CDR3nt: TGTGCCAGCAGCCCTACTCTGGGTCCTGGAAACACCATATATTTT; d_gene: NA; j_gene: TRBJ1-3; v_gene: TRBV4-2; abundance: NA
CDR3aa: CASSEGIYGYTF; CDR3nt: TGTGCCAGCAGTGAAGGGATCTATGGCTACACCTTC; d_gene: NA; j_gene: TRBJ1-2; v_gene: TRBV25-1; abundance: NA
CDR3aa: CASSLMSGQPQHF; CDR3nt: TGTGCCAGCAGCTTGATGAGTGGCCAGCCCCAGCATTTT; d_gene: NA; j_gene: TRBJ1-5; v_gene: TRBV5-1; abundance: NA
CDR3aa: CASSLSGSYEQYF; CDR3nt: TGTGCCAGCAGCTTAAGCGGGTCCTACGAGCAGTACTTC; d_gene: NA; j_gene: TRBJ2-7; v_gene: TRBV7-6; abundance: NA
CDR3aa: CASSRDRGLYEQYF; CDR3nt: TGTGCCAGCAGCAGGGACAGGGGGCTTTACGAGCAGTACTTC; d_gene: TRBD1; j_gene: TRBJ2-7; v_gene: TRBV5-6; abundance: NA
CDR3aa: CASSLPGTGRIGGYTF; CDR3nt: TGTGCCAGCAGCTTGCCCGGGACAGGGCGGATCGGGGGCTACACCTTC; d_gene: TRBD1; j_gene: TRBJ1-2; v_gene: TRBV5-6; abundance: NA
CDR3aa: CAWSPSGGATYEQYF; CDR3nt: TGTGCCTGGAGTCCATCAGGGGGGGCTACTTACGAGCAGTACTTC; d_gene: NA; j_gene: TRBJ2-7; v_gene: TRBV30; abundance: NA
CDR3aa: CASSEGTGDDQPQHF; CDR3nt: TGCGCCAGCAGTGAGGGGACAGGGGACGATCAGCCCCAGCATTTT; d_gene: TRBD1; j_gene: TRBJ1-5; v_gene: TRBV10-1; abundance: few
CDR3aa: CASRGAPGLAGGYNEQFF; CDR3nt: TGTGCCAGCAGGGGAGCACCGGGACTAGCGGGGGGGTACAATGAGCAGTTCTTC; d_gene: TRBD2; j_gene: TRBJ2-1; v_gene: TRBV2; abundance: NA
CDR3aa: CASSLGTGGFTEAFF; CDR3nt: TGTGCCAGCAGCTTAGGGACAGGGGGCTTCACTGAAGCTTTCTTT; d_gene: TRBD1; j_gene: TRBJ1-1; v_gene: TRBV7-9; abundance: NA
CDR3aa: CATARTGDNQPQHF; CDR3nt: TGTGCCACCGCGAGGACAGGGGATAATCAGCCCCAGCATTTT; d_gene: TRBD1; j_gene: TRBJ1-5; v_gene: TRBV6-1; abundance: NA
CDR3aa: CSVGLRVGEQFF; CDR3nt: TGCAGCGTTGGACTCCGGGTTGGAGAGCAGTTCTTC; d_gene: NA; j_gene: TRBJ2-1; v_gene: TRBV29-1; abundance: NA
CDR3aa: CASSRLGTGGDTEAFF; CDR3nt: TGTGCCAGTAGTAGACTTGGGACAGGGGGCGACACTGAAGCTTTCTTT; d_gene: TRBD1; j_gene: TRBJ1-1; v_gene: TRBV19; abundance: NA
CDR3aa: CAWAKGVSGNTIYF; CDR3nt: TGTGCCTGGGCCAAGGGGGTTTCTGGAAACACCATATATTTT; d_gene: NA; j_gene: TRBJ1-3; v_gene: TRBV30; abundance: NA
CDR3aa: CASSLTGSASPIAKNIQYF; CDR3nt: TGTGCCAGCAGCTTGACGGGATCAGCATCGCCGATAGCCAAAAACATTCAGTACTTC; d_gene: NA; j_gene: TRBJ2-4; v_gene: TRBV7-9; abundance: NA